This TCR beta chain emerged from a study of response to subunit inactivated influenza vaccine. The study's findings and limits: Authors suggested seasonal influenza vaccinations each recruit few new T cells.

V lost 1 base and J 3 bases, leaving 10 bases between the germline ends. The CDR3 loop spans 15 amino acids. Germline loops: CDR1 LGHDT, CDR2 YNNKEL (reference sequence). Using its own MiXCR run on the RT-PCR reads, TCRdb lists one record per CDR3 protein. The table includes approximately 530,000 distinct CDR3 sequences, around 13% detected once. Turning to this clonotype: Its antigen remains unidentified.

The source is a man aged 50 to 59 who received an inactivated influenza vaccine. The source material was PBMCs from blood, sampled 40 to 50 days after vaccination. This sequence joins TRBV3-1 and TRBJ1-5; possibly TRBD1 for D (6 bases). The CDR3 DNA reads as TGTGCCAGCAGCCAAGGATGGGGGGCCAATCAGCCCCAGCATTTT. It specifies CASSQGWGANQPQHF.